One and the same sample provided the 32 T cell receptor beta chains below, sequenced in a study of Siglec-9 on CD8 T cells in melanoma. Profiling relied on immunoSEQ multiplex PCR, and the TCRdb table lists in-frame clones only, not all of them. The repertoire includes around 29,000 clones, about 80% of them detected once, and 5.5% to 7.5% sits in the top ten. The sequencing input was Siglec-9- CD8+ T cells sorted from blood. These receptor sequences come from a human donor in good health.

This clone came up a few times. The chain employs TRBV6-5 and TRBJ1-5; 8 positions agree with TRBD1. This CDR3 has 15 amino acids. V lost 5 bases and J lost 2; bases outside the gene matches: 5. Germline V gene lookup returns CDR1 MNHEY and CDR2 SVGAGI. The CDR3 coding sequence is TGTGCCAGCAGTCCACAGACAGGGGGCAATCAGCCCCAGCATTTT. Protein sequence: CASSPQTGGNQPQHF.

The chain employs TRBV18 and TRBJ2-5; D unresolved. Between the trimmed V and J ends, which lost 4 bases and 2 bases, there was a span of 11 bases. The CDR3 runs 14 residues. Per the germline V gene, CDR1 is KGHSH and CDR2 is LQKENI. The CDR3 protein is CASSLNSDQETQYF. CDR3 coding DNA: TGTGCCAGCTCACTCAATTCGGATCAAGAGACCCAGTACTTC.

In its sample, this clone was seen a few times. The chain carries TRBV7-9 and TRBJ2-7, with D possibly matching TRBD1 (5 bases). Germline loops: CDR1 SEHNR, CDR2 FQNEAQ (reference sequence). Between the trimmed V and J ends, which lost 7 bases and 6 bases, there was a span of 19 bases. The CDR3 contains 14 residues. CDR3 protein: CASTLPGQGLEQYF. The CDR3 DNA is TGTGCCAGCACCCTCCCCGGGCAGGGTCTCGAGCAGTACTTC. Together with reference TRBV7-9 and TRBJ2-7, the CDR3 gives the full variable domain: DTGVSQNPRHKITKRGQNVTFRCDPISEHNRLYWYRQTLGQGPEFLTYFQNEAQLEKSRLLSDRFSAERPKGSFSTLEIQRTEQGDSAMYLCASTLPGQGLEQYFGPGTRLTVT.

The chain is built from TRBV19 and TRBJ1-2; a possible D gene is TRBD1 (5 bases). The ends were cut back, 6 bases at V and 13 bases at J, with 18 bases in the middle. The V gene's germline CDR1 is LNHDA and CDR2 SQIVND (reference sequence). The CDR3 has 12 residues. The CDR3, as DNA: TGTGCCAGTAGCCCTACCGGGACCGAGGCCACCTTC. This encodes CASSPTGTEATF.

This clone came up a few times. The rearrangement joins TRBV7-9 to TRBJ1-1; D is unclear. The germline gives CDR1 SEHNR, CDR2 FQNEAQ (reference sequence). The CDR3 consists of 13 residues. Between the trimmed V and J ends, which lost 4 bases and 6 bases, there was a span of 12 bases. CDR3: CASSSADISEAFF. DNA for the CDR3: TGTGCCAGCAGCTCTGCGGATATCTCTGAAGCTTTCTTT.

This clone was found once. The rearrangement uses TRBV9 and TRBJ1-1; 7 nucleotides agree with TRBD1. The CDR3 runs 16 residues. The trim removed 4 bases at V and 5 bases at J, leaving 14 bases unmatched. Germline V gene lookup returns CDR1 SGDLS and CDR2 YYNGEE. CDR3 bases: TGTGCCAGCAGCCAAGGGGTAGGGGGCGGGATGACTGAAGCTTTCTTT. Protein: CASSQGVGGGMTEAFF.

The chain employs TRBV2 and TRBJ1-1; D perhaps matches TRBD1 (5 bases). The CDR3 contains 16 residues. The V gene lost 6 bases and the J gene lost 0 bases, with 17 bases spanning the gap. The germline V gene encodes CDR1 SNHLY and CDR2 FYNNEI. The CDR3, as DNA: TGTGCCAGCAGCACCATGGGGACGGCGCTGAACACTGAAGCTTTCTTT. This encodes CASSTMGTALNTEAFF.

V usage is TRBV5-6 and J usage is TRBJ2-7; D is unclear. The germline CDR1 and CDR2 sequences are SGHDT and YYEEEE. The V and J ends lost 3 bases and 2 bases respectively, with 0 bases between them. This CDR3 comprises 10 residues. This CDR3 reads CASSSYEQYV. In DNA, the CDR3 is TGTGCCAGCAGCTCCTACGAGCAGTACGTC.

The rearrangement links TRBV27 to TRBJ1-4; possibly TRBD1 for D (5 bases). The CDR3 length is 13 residues. Trimming stripped 4 bases from V and 8 bases from J, with 11 bases between. From germline, CDR1 is MNHEY and CDR2 SMNVEV (reference sequence). As DNA, the CDR3 is TGTGCCAGCAGTTCCAGGGCGGGAGAAAAACTGTTTTTT. Residues: CASSSRAGEKLFF.

This chain uses TRBV7-9 with TRBJ2-1; no firm D call. Deletions cut 3 bases from V and 8 bases from J, with 2 bases between. This CDR3 comprises 10 residues. Germline CDR1 is SEHNR and CDR2 is FQNEAQ (reference sequence). The CDR3 DNA reads as TGTGCCAGCAGCTTGGATGAGCAGTTCTTC. This sequence encodes CASSLDEQFF.

The chain combines TRBV19 with TRBJ2-3; 7 bases are a match to TRBD2. Germline V gene sequence: CDR1 LNHDA, CDR2 SQIVND (reference sequence). The V gene end was trimmed by 3 bases and the J gene end by 0 bases; junction bases not matched to a gene: 3. The CDR3 length is 15 residues. CDR3 nucleotide sequence: TGTGCCAGTAGTATTCTAGCGGCTAGCACAGATACGCAGTATTTT. This translates into CASSILAASTDTQYF.

This chain links TRBV6-5 with TRBJ2-5; D is unresolved. Germline V gene data show CDR1 as MNHEY and CDR2 as SVGAGI. The CDR3 totals 14 residues. V was shortened by 0 bases and J by 4 bases, with 9 bases between the two germline ends. Written as DNA, the CDR3 is TGTGCCAGCAGTTACTCATCAGGCGGAGAGACCCAGTACTTC. It encodes CASSYSSGGETQYF.

This chain joins TRBV27 and TRBJ2-2; 8 bases line up with TRBD1. The CDR3 loop spans 18 amino acids. Germline assignment: CDR1 MNHEY and CDR2 SMNVEV (reference sequence). Trimming removed 5 bases from V and 3 bases from J; junction bases left unmatched: 14. The CDR3 nucleotides read TGTGCCAGCAGTACCTCCGCTTGGCAGGGGGCGGACACCGGGGAGCTGTTTTTT. Its protein product is CASSTSAWQGADTGELFF.

The V call is TRBV27, the J call TRBJ1-1, with 7 bases fitting TRBD1. The germline V gene has CDR1 MNHEY and CDR2 SMNVEV (reference sequence). The trim removed 3 bases at V and 7 bases at J, leaving 8 bases unmatched. This CDR3 comprises 14 residues. The CDR3 reads CASSFILAGGEAFF. DNA of the CDR3: TGTGCCAGCAGTTTTATTTTGGCAGGGGGTGAAGCTTTCTTT.

The chain employs TRBV19 and TRBJ2-7; 10 positions match TRBD1. CDR1 is LNHDA and CDR2 is SQIVND in the germline V gene (reference sequence). The CDR3 spans 14 residues. V shed 5 bases and J 2 bases; nucleotides not matched to a gene: 3. CDR3 nucleotides: TGTGCCAGTAGTGTTGGACAGGGGGCCTACGAGCAGTACTTC. This gives the protein CASSVGQGAYEQYF.

The chain recombines TRBV28 with TRBJ2-7; D is uncertain. CDR3 length equals 15 residues. The germline CDR1 and CDR2 sequences are MDHEN and SYDVKM. Trimming removed 3 bases at V and 2 bases at J, with 14 bases between. This CDR3 is CASSLYNAPTYEQYF. CDR3 in DNA: TGTGCCAGCAGTTTGTACAATGCTCCTACCTACGAGCAGTACTTC. The full variable domain, rest sourced from reference TRBV28 and TRBJ2-7, is DVKVTQSSRYLVKRTGEKVFLECVQDMDHENMFWYRQDPGLGLRLIYFSYDVKMKEKGDIPEGYSVSREKKERFSLILESASTNQTSMYLCASSLYNAPTYEQYFGPGTRLTVT.

The gene calls are TRBV27 and TRBJ1-2, with D possibly matching TRBD1 (6 bases). CDR3 size: 16 residues. Trimming took off 5 bases at V and 3 bases at J, with 19 bases between the two ends. Germline V gene lookup returns CDR1 MNHEY and CDR2 SMNVEV (reference sequence). The CDR3 nucleotides read TGTGCCAGCAGTCTAAGATCGACAGGACCCCACTATGGCTACACCTTC. Amino acids: CASSLRSTGPHYGYTF.

This chain links TRBV6-6 with TRBJ1-1; perhaps TRBD1 as D (5 bases). The ends were cut back, 6 bases at V and 7 bases at J, with 12 bases in the middle. The CDR3 has 12 amino acids. Germline CDR1 MNHNY, CDR2 SVGAGI (reference sequence). The CDR3 reads CASSRRQNEAFF. CDR3 bases: TGTGCCAGCAGCCGTCGACAGAATGAAGCTTTCTTT.

The chain links TRBV7-2 to TRBJ2-3, with D tentatively TRBD1 or TRBD2 (6 bases each). The length of the CDR3 is 16 residues. Germline CDR1 is SGHTA and CDR2 is FQGNSA. V was cut by 2 bases and J by 2 bases, with 14 bases left in between. This CDR3 reads CASSLRGQKFTDTQYF. The CDR3, as DNA: TGTGCCAGCAGCTTACGGGGGCAAAAGTTCACAGATACGCAGTATTTT. Filled out from reference TRBV7-2 and TRBJ2-3, the complete variable domain reads GAGVSQSPSNKVTEKGKDVELRCDPISGHTALYWYRQSLGQGLEFLIYFQGNSAPDKSGLPSDRFSAERTGGSVSTLTIQRTQQEDSAVYLCASSLRGQKFTDTQYFGPGTRLTVL.

The chain carries TRBV10-2 and TRBJ2-5, with D maybe TRBD1 (5 bases). Trimming shortened V by 2 bases and J by 5 bases, and 9 bases separated the two germline ends. The CDR3 has 13 residues. Germline V gene lookup returns CDR1 WSHSY and CDR2 SAAADI. In nucleotides, the CDR3 is TGCGCCAGCAGTGAGGACAGATGGGAGACCCAGTACTTC. Encoded protein: CASSEDRWETQYF.

DNA of the CDR3: TGTGCCAGCAGACGGGGGGATGAGCAGTTCTTC. This encodes CASRRGDEQFF. The chain employs TRBV6-6 and TRBJ2-1; 7 nucleotides match TRBD2. J gave up 8 bases and V 6 bases, and 1 base lay outside the gene matches. Germline CDR1 and CDR2: MNHNY and SVGAGI (reference sequence). The CDR3 runs to 11 residues.

V is TRBV7-8 and J is TRBJ2-7; D may be TRBD1 (5 bases). Looked up from germline, CDR1 is SGHVS and CDR2 is FQNEAQ. The CDR3 is 13 amino acids. Trimming shortened V by 2 bases and J by 4 bases, and 9 bases separated the two germline ends. CDR3 protein: CASSLPQGYEQYF. CDR3 nucleotide sequence: TGTGCCAGCAGCTTACCCCAGGGTTACGAGCAGTACTTC.

The chain recombines TRBV27 with TRBJ2-2, with D hard to call. CDR3 length: 11 amino acids. CDR1 MNHEY and CDR2 SMNVEV come from the germline V gene (reference sequence). V lost 5 bases, J lost 5 bases, and 3 bases lay in between. CDR3 in amino acids: CASSMTGELFF. The DNA for the CDR3 is TGTGCCAGCAGTATGACCGGGGAGCTGTTTTTT.

This clone was seen just once. V usage is TRBV2 and J usage is TRBJ1-2; 7 bases match TRBD1. This CDR3 is 13 amino acids long. V lost 10 bases and J lost 7; bases outside the gene matches: 12. From germline, CDR1 is SNHLY and CDR2 FYNNEI. CDR3 protein: CAIDRVTTRGYTF. The CDR3 nucleotides are TGTGCCATCGACAGGGTCACCACCCGTGGCTACACCTTC.

The V and J genes are TRBV7-9 and TRBJ2-7, with D perhaps TRBD1 or TRBD2 (5 bases each). The V gene lost 1 base and the J gene lost 3 bases, with 16 bases spanning the gap. Germline assignment: CDR1 SEHNR and CDR2 FQNEAQ (reference sequence). The CDR3 is 16 amino acids. The CDR3 here is CASSLGGTESGYEQYV. For the CDR3, the DNA is TGTGCCAGCAGCTTAGGGGGGACGGAATCAGGCTACGAGCAGTACGTC.

V is TRBV9 and J is TRBJ1-2; 8 nucleotides align to TRBD1. The germline V gene encodes CDR1 SGDLS and CDR2 YYNGEE. CDR3 size: 15 residues. J lost 3 bases, V lost 0 bases, and 4 bases had no gene match. The CDR3 nucleotides are TGTGCCAGCAGCGTAGGGGACAGGCGGGACTATGGCTACACCTTC. It translates to CASSVGDRRDYGYTF.

The chain couples TRBV4-1 to TRBJ1-5; TRBD1 agrees at 11 bases. Germline CDR1 and CDR2: MGHRA and YSYEKL. J lost 6 bases, V lost 4 bases, and 8 bases had no gene match. CDR3 length: 16 residues. CDR3: CASSPITGQGGQPQHF. The DNA for the CDR3 is TGCGCCAGCAGCCCGATAACGGGACAGGGGGGTCAGCCCCAGCATTTT.

The genes are TRBV27 and TRBJ2-3; 7 nucleotides align to TRBD2. CDR1 is MNHEY and CDR2 is SMNVEV in the germline V gene (reference sequence). The V and J ends lost 4 bases and 4 bases, in that order; junction bases with no gene match: 20. The CDR3 contains 19 residues. The CDR3: CASSSGLGEGIPLPDTQYF. The CDR3 nucleotides read TGTGCCAGCAGTTCAGGACTTGGGGAGGGGATTCCTTTACCAGATACGCAGTATTTT.

The V and J genes are TRBV27 and TRBJ1-2; 10 positions agree with TRBD1. CDR3 length: 15 amino acids. V shed 5 bases, J shed 7 bases, and the junction held 10 bases outside the gene matches. The germline V gene encodes CDR1 MNHEY and CDR2 SMNVEV (reference sequence). This chain's CDR3 is CASSPIVDRGSGYTF. CDR3 DNA sequence: TGTGCCAGCAGTCCAATAGTGGACAGGGGGTCTGGCTACACCTTC.

This clone has just a few counts. The chain uses TRBV6-5 and TRBJ1-3; unclear D gene. The length of the CDR3 is 15 residues. Trimming removed 4 bases at V and 5 bases at J, with 15 bases between. CDR1 and CDR2 from the germline V gene are MNHEY and SVGAGI. The CDR3 DNA sequence: TGTGCCAGCAGTTCGTTAGCTGGGGAAAGAAACACCATATATTTT. Residues: CASSSLAGERNTIYF.

This chain uses TRBV27 with TRBJ2-7; 8 nucleotides agree with TRBD1. V was clipped by 3 bases and J by 6 bases; unmatched bases: 10. The CDR3 totals 15 residues. Germline values: CDR1 MNHEY, CDR2 SMNVEV (reference sequence). The CDR3 spells CASSFRTGTYSEQYF. The CDR3 nucleotides are TGTGCCAGCAGTTTCAGGACAGGGACTTACAGCGAGCAGTACTTC.

CDR3 residues: CASSLTGVEQYV. The CDR3 DNA is TGTGCCAGCAGCTTGACAGGGGTCGAGCAGTACGTC. J is TRBJ2-7 and V is TRBV7-9, with 8 bases matching TRBD1. CDR3 size: 12 residues. Germline values: CDR1 SEHNR, CDR2 FQNEAQ (reference sequence). Germline trimming cut 3 bases from V and 6 bases from J; bases unmatched to any gene: 1.